Sequencing of this T cell receptor (beta chain) was carried out in a study of T-cell memory formation after mild COVID-19. MiXCR, run by TCRdb on the 5' RACE reads, gives a single entry per CDR3 protein. The sample records a few hundred thousand distinct CDR3 sequences, 15% to 20% being singletons. Germline CDR1 and CDR2: DFQATT and SNEGSKA (reference sequence). J was trimmed by 5 bases and V by 3 bases; bases with no gene match: 5. The CDR3 totals 14 residues. The chain has TRBV20-1 and TRBJ2-2; TRBD2 aligns across 8 bases. The receptor comes from a man aged 18 to 30 who had mild COVID-19 (a few samples of this study predate the infection). Cell type and time point are not known. Sequenced sample: PBMCs or a T cell subset sorted from them (not recorded which). The CDR3 DNA is TGCAGTGCTAGCCCCGGGGGGGATACCGGGGAGCTGTTTTTT. Protein: CSASPGGDTGELFF.